This TCR beta chain was found in a study of OX40 agonist ivuxolimab in advanced cancers. Broadly, across the study: Ivuxolimab, which targeted the costimulatory receptor OX40 (CD134), was an agonistic, fully human IgG2 monoclonal antibody. The dose-escalation cohort was 80% to 90% male with a mean age of approximately 60 years, ranging from about 20 to 85. Partial responses occurred in three dose-escalation patients, of whom one had hepatocellular carcinoma and two had cutaneous melanoma. Patients were allowed to have had prior anti-PD-1, anti-PD-L1 or anti-CTLA-4 therapy, and 40% to 45% of the dose-escalation patients had previously received checkpoint inhibitors. The purpose of peripheral TCRbeta sequencing was to test whether ivuxolimab changed TCR sequence diversity and led to clonal T-cell expansion. Of the roughly 54 patients in dose escalation, around 19 had hepatocellular carcinoma, about 15 had melanoma, 9 had renal cell carcinoma and 9 had head and neck cancer. The paper reports the monotherapy dose-escalation portion (N ≈ 52 patients) of the phase I ivuxolimab trial. Intravenous ivuxolimab was administered to patients every 2 weeks at six dose levels: 0.01, 0.1, 0.3, 1.5, 3 and 10 mg/kg.

On the study overall, not on this receptor specifically: After ivuxolimab, more expanded clones were found on average in CD8+ T cells than in CD4+ T cells. Low levels of normalized T-cell clonal expansion were also seen in some nonresponding patients. Which antigens the clonally expanded peripheral T cells were specific for was not determined. In partial responders in the 0.1-3.0 mg/kg groups, normalized peripheral clonal expansion was found to be among the lowest, especially among CD8+ T cells. At doses from 0.1 to 3.0 mg/kg, clonal expansion was seen in both CD4+ and CD8+ blood T cells between baseline and week 6.

The trial excluded patients who had a history of autoimmune disease or were on systemic immunosuppression. In every dose cohort, peripheral blood was drawn for TCR sequencing at baseline, cycle 4 day 1, and cycle 7 day 1. The samples were drawn from a first-in-human, open-label, multicenter phase I dose-escalation trial of ivuxolimab. Adults with locally advanced or metastatic melanoma, renal cell, hepatocellular, or head and neck squamous cell carcinoma were enrolled in the trial. CD4+ and CD8+ T cells were sorted separately from peripheral blood before TCR sequencing. For sequencing of the TCRbeta CDR3 region, genomic DNA was extracted from the sorted cells. TCRbeta CDR3 regions were sequenced using the immunoSEQ Assay. Here the immuneACCESS table is served through TCRdb, limited to in-frame sequences with V and J called. Missing clones are a known gap in these copies; in checked studies unresolved V genes cover under half, and the rest lacks a known reason. The sample yields tens of thousands of clones; approximately 90% were counted once. Together, the top ten hold about 0.53% of the sample.

Remarks on this clone: Its antigen specificity is not known. No base quality values were provided; no much bigger clone lies one nucleotide off.

The junction shows trimming of 3 bases on V and 1 base on J, plus 12 bases between the germline ends. The CDR3 has 14 amino acids, counting the end cysteine and phenylalanine. The CDR3 DNA has 42 bases and is translated from base 1. CDR1 and CDR2, per the germline V gene (reference sequence), are GTSNPN and SVGIG. The specimen comprised CD4+ or CD8+ T cells sorted from blood, sampled in a trial of the OX40 agonist ivuxolimab. The rearranged segments are TRBV30 and TRBJ1-1; D gene: possibly TRBD1, on 5 matching bases. The source of this sequence is an adult with an advanced solid tumor such as melanoma, head and neck, liver or kidney cancer. This receptor carries the CDR3 CAWRQGVGNTEAFF. The base sequence is TGTGCCTGGAGGCAGGGCGTGGGGAACACTGAAGCTTTCTTT. Where the CDR3 stops, the reference TRBV30 and TRBJ1-1 genes take over; the full variable domain is SQTIHQWPATLVQPVGSPLSLECTVEGTSNPNLYWYRQAAGRGLQLLFYSVGIGQISSEVPQNLSASRPQDRQFILSSKKLLLSDSGFYLCAWRQGVGNTEAFFGQGTRLTVV.